The entry that follows covers one T cell receptor beta chain sequence. Treatment indicated: randomized to nivolumab then ipilimumab (arm A) or the reverse (arm B). Method: immunoSEQ multiplex PCR; TCRdb's copy keeps in-frame clones and lacks some. The sample holds about 1,000 clones, 20% to 25% seen once. The data were taken from a study of sequential checkpoint blockade in melanoma. The sample consisted of tumor tissue (inferred from file names), taken from a patient given nivolumab and ipilimumab in sequence. The sequence was collected from a human donor with melanoma.

The CDR3 loop is CATSREMTGGPLDEQFF. The CDR3 DNA reads TGTGCCACCAGCAGAGAGATGACAGGGGGCCCCCTGGATGAGCAGTTCTTC. This chain joins TRBV15 and TRBJ2-1; 10 bases align to TRBD1. Trimming took 0 bases from V and 8 from J; bases not matched to a gene: 10. Germline V gene lookup returns CDR1 LNHNV and CDR2 YYDKDF (reference sequence). This CDR3 is 17 amino acids long.